Following are 3 T cell receptor beta chains from one sample sequenced in a study of blood T cell repertoires in COVID-19. Some clones are missing from TCRdb's copy, which holds only in-frame ones; the method was immunoSEQ multiplex PCR. The profile shows some 300,000 clones, roughly 89% of them singletons. The sequencing sample was made of PBMCs or T cells enriched from blood (not recorded which). These TCRs come from a woman aged 50 to 60 who had been exposed to COVID-19.

V usage is TRBV20-1 and J usage is TRBJ1-5; D not certain. Germline CDR1 is DFQATT and CDR2 is SNEGSKA (reference sequence). V was cut by 3 bases and J by 10 bases, with 10 bases left in between. This CDR3 contains 11 residues. CDR3 bases: TGCAGTGCTAGGAGAGGAAGTCCCCAGCATTTT. Its protein product is CSARRGSPQHF.

The chain carries TRBV7-2 and TRBJ2-1, with a possible D match to TRBD2 (6 bases). The CDR3 covers 12 residues. V lost 0 bases to trimming and J lost 9 bases, with 6 bases between them. The germline V gene encodes CDR1 SGHTA and CDR2 FQGNSA. For the CDR3, the DNA is TGTGCCAGCAGCTTAGCGGGGGGTGAGCAGTTCTTC. Translation gives CASSLAGGEQFF. Looking up the rest from reference TRBV7-2 and TRBJ2-1 gives the full variable domain: GAGVSQSPSNKVTEKGKDVELRCDPISGHTALYWYRQSLGQGLEFLIYFQGNSAPDKSGLPSDRFSAERTGGSVSTLTIQRTQQEDSAVYLCASSLAGGEQFFGPGTRLTVL.

The CDR3 sequence: CASSLSSTPSPSYNEQFF. The CDR3 DNA reads TGTGCCAGCAGTTTATCCTCCACACCCTCCCCCTCCTACAATGAGCAGTTCTTC. J is TRBJ2-1 and V is TRBV27; D is ambiguous. V was cut by 0 bases and J by 0 bases, with 15 bases left in between. Germline values: CDR1 MNHEY, CDR2 SMNVEV (reference sequence). The CDR3 is 18 amino acids.